Here is one T cell receptor (beta chain) with its context. Its target is not known. The junction departs from germline at one end; a sequencing error may be responsible. The sample belongs to a study of blood T cells in healthy people across ages. Study-level results: The long-lived group displayed more naive CD4+ cells, plus higher diversity, than the aged donors did.

The CDR3 length is 15 residues. CDR1 is ENHRY, CDR2 SYGVKD, per germline. The authors ran a second PCR of about 6 to 12 cycles using a sample-barcoded 5' primer and a J-beta primer mix. With 12 random nucleotides, a template-switch adaptor tagged each individual cDNA molecule. TCRdb re-called the 5' RACE reads with MiXCR, one entry per CDR3 protein. The sample lists some 1.6 million distinct CDR3 sequences, roughly 32% seen once, with roughly 12% in the top ten. The chain joins TRBV10-3 to TRBJ2-5; 10 nucleotides line up with TRBD2. This clonotype was obtained from a woman between 25 and 40 years old in good health. Sequenced material: blood. The CDR3, as DNA: TGTACCATCAGTGAGGCTAGCGGGAGCCAAGAGACCCAGTACTTC. Residues: CTISEASGSQETQYF.